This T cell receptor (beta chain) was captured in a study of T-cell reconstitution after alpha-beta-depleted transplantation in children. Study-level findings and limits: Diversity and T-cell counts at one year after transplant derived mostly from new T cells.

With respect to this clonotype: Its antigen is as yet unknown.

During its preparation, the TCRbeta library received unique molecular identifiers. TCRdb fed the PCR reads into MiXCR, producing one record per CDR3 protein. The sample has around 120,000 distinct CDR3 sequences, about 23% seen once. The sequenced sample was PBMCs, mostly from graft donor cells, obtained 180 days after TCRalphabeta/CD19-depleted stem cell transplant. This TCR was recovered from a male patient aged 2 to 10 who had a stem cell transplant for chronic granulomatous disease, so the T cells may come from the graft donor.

CDR3 amino acids: CSARSQGRTNEKLFF. Written as DNA, the CDR3 is TGCAGTGCTAGATCCCAGGGCAGGACTAATGAAAAACTGTTTTTT. The chain links TRBV20-1 to TRBJ1-4; maybe TRBD1 (5 bases). V was shortened by 2 bases and J by 2 bases, with 12 bases between the two germline ends. CDR3 length: 15 residues. Germline V CDR1 and CDR2: DFQATT, SNEGSKA (reference sequence).